The present entry profiles one T cell receptor beta chain with its context. Its antigen is undetermined. This specimen belongs to a study of OX40 agonist ivuxolimab in advanced cancers. Study as a whole: There were three patients with partial responses, one having hepatocellular carcinoma and two cutaneous melanoma. Study-level findings and limits: CD4+ and CD8+ blood T cells expanded clonally by week 6 at 0.1 to 3.0 mg/kg.

Some clones are missing from TCRdb's copy, which holds only in-frame ones; the method was immunoSEQ multiplex PCR. The sample has around 50,000 clones, approximately 84% seen once. Germline V lookup: CDR1 MNHEY, CDR2 SVGAGI. The CDR3 is 16 residues long. The V segment lost 4 bases and the J segment 6 bases; nucleotides outside the gene matches: 12. The sequences come from CD4+ or CD8+ T cells sorted from blood, collected in a trial of the OX40 agonist ivuxolimab. This chain joins TRBV6-5 and TRBJ1-2, with TRBD1 matching 9 bases. The receptor was derived from an adult with an advanced solid tumor such as melanoma, head and neck, liver or kidney cancer. Here the CDR3 DNA reads TGTGCCAGCAGTTCCCCCAGGACAGGGGCGAGGGATGGCTACACCTTC. Amino acid sequence: CASSSPRTGARDGYTF.